This TCR beta chain was documented in a study of cytomegalovirus exposure and HLA in healthy donors. Trimming stripped 6 bases from V and 8 bases from J, with 19 bases between. The CDR3 totals 14 residues. The germline CDR1 and CDR2 sequences are MDHEN and SYDVKM. Use of 60 Vbeta and 13 Jbeta primers characterized the PCR. The table came from immunoSEQ multiplex PCR; TCRdb's copy has only in-frame clones and leaves some out. The table has about 55,000 clones, about three quarters seen once; the top ten hold 2.5%. The sequencing sample was made of PBMCs. The rearrangement joins TRBV28 to TRBJ1-2, with unresolved D. The receptor comes from a female donor in good health and CMV-seronegative. Here the CDR3 DNA reads TGTGCCAGCAGCTTAGTGACAACCCCAACCGGCTACACCTTC. Translation gives CASSLVTTPTGYTF.